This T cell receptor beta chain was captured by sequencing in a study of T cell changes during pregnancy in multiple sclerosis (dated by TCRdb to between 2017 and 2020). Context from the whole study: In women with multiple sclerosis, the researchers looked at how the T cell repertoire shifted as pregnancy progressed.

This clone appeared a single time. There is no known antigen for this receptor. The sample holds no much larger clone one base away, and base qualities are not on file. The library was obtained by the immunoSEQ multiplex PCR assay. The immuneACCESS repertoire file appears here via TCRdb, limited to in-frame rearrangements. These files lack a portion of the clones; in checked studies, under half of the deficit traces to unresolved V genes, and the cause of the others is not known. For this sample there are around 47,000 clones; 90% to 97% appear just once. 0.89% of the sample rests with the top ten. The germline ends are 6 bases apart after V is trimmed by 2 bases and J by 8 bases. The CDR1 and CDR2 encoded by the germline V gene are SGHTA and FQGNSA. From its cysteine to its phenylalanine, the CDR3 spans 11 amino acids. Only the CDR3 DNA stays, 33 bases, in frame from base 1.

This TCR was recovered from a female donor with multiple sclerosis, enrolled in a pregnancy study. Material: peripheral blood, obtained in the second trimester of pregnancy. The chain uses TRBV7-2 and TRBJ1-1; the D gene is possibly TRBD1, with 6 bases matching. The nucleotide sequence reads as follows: TGTGCCAGCAGCTTAAGGGGGGAAGCTTTCTTT. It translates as CASSLRGEAFF.